The sequence of this TCR beta chain was determined in a study of response to subunit inactivated influenza vaccine. Study-level findings and limits: Researchers suggested that each seasonal influenza vaccination recruits few new T cells.

Of note for this clonotype: Its specificity is not known.

The CDR3 contains 16 residues. The V gene's germline CDR1 is SEHNR and CDR2 FQNEAQ (reference sequence). Trimming took off 1 base at V and 5 bases at J, with 15 bases between the two ends. TCRdb fed the RT-PCR reads into MiXCR, producing one record per CDR3 protein. The table has around 530,000 distinct CDR3 sequences, approximately 15% seen once. Sequenced material: CD4+ T cells sorted from PBMCs, taken about 23 months after vaccination. The TCR was taken from a man between 50 and 69 years old who received an inactivated influenza vaccine. The chain links TRBV7-9 to TRBJ2-1, with D perhaps TRBD2 (6 bases). The CDR3 DNA reads TGTGCCAGCAGCTTAGTCGTCTCTAGCGCTAACAATGAGCAGTTCTTC. This codes for CASSLVVSSANNEQFF.